These T cell receptor beta chains were read from a single sample in a study of molecular identifiers for immune sequencing clone quantification. TCRdb called the PCR reads again in MiXCR, with one record for every CDR3 protein. The repertoire holds some 680,000 distinct CDR3 sequences, with 25% as singletons. Sequencing was performed on naive CD8+ T cells from blood, with Jurkat cell RNA spiked in. The receptors stem from a human donor in good health. Some libraries in this study had Jurkat cell RNA spiked in. Both conserved end residues are part of each CDR3. Each record gives: V gene, clone size, D gene, J gene, CDR3 DNA, CDR3 protein. D genes are given only for firm matches. The size of a clone is reported for some rows only, either as once, few or many, or as a class for expanded clones.

v_gene: TRBV4-1
abundance: NA
d_gene: NA
j_gene: TRBJ1-2
CDR3nt: TGCGCCAGCAGGTGGTCAGACGGCTACACCTTC
CDR3aa: CASRWSDGYTF

v_gene: TRBV19
abundance: NA
d_gene: NA
j_gene: TRBJ1-4
CDR3nt: TGTGCCAGTGCCCCGATAGGAGGGTCGGAACTGTTTTTT
CDR3aa: CASAPIGGSELFF

v_gene: TRBV12-3/TRBV12-4
abundance: NA
d_gene: NA
j_gene: TRBJ2-2
CDR3nt: TGTGCCAGCAGTCCCCAGGGGTCCGGGGAGCTGTTTTTT
CDR3aa: CASSPQGSGELFF

v_gene: TRBV4-3
abundance: many
d_gene: TRBD1
j_gene: TRBJ2-5
CDR3nt: TGCGCCAGCAGCCAAGATCTGGCAGGGGGTTCGAAGACCCAGTACTTC
CDR3aa: CASSQDLAGGSKTQYF

v_gene: TRBV11-2
abundance: NA
d_gene: NA
j_gene: TRBJ2-7
CDR3nt: TGTGCCAGCAGCTTAGCCGACGGGAGTGGCTACGAGCAGTACTTC
CDR3aa: CASSLADGSGYEQYF

v_gene: TRBV21-1
abundance: NA
d_gene: NA
j_gene: TRBJ2-3
CDR3nt: TGTGCCAGCAGCAGGTGGCGGGGGGGGAAAACAGATACGCAGTATTTT
CDR3aa: CASSRWRGGKTDTQYF

v_gene: TRBV6-6
abundance: NA
d_gene: TRBD2
j_gene: TRBJ2-3
CDR3nt: TGTGCCAGCAGTTCGCATTCGGGACTAGCGGGGGGCAGCACAGATACGCAGTATTTT
CDR3aa: CASSSHSGLAGGSTDTQYF

v_gene: TRBV20-1
abundance: NA
d_gene: TRBD1
j_gene: TRBJ2-1
CDR3nt: TGCAGTGCTAGAGATCGGGACAGGAGTTACAATGAGCAGTTCTTC
CDR3aa: CSARDRDRSYNEQFF

v_gene: TRBV20-1
abundance: NA
d_gene: NA
j_gene: TRBJ2-5
CDR3nt: TGCAGTGCTAGAGTGATCCCACCAACACCTCAAGAGACCCTGTACTTC
CDR3aa: CSARVIPPTPQETLYF

v_gene: TRBV6-1
abundance: NA
d_gene: NA
j_gene: TRBJ2-7
CDR3nt: TGTGCCAGCAGTGAACTTACTAGTACCCCCTACGAGCAGTACTTC
CDR3aa: CASSELTSTPYEQYF

v_gene: TRBV30
abundance: many
d_gene: TRBD1
j_gene: TRBJ1-5
CDR3nt: TGTGCCTGTGCAGGGGGTTTCAATCAGCCCCAGCATTTT
CDR3aa: CACAGGFNQPQHF

v_gene: TRBV5-6
abundance: many
d_gene: NA
j_gene: TRBJ2-2
CDR3nt: TGTGCCAGCAGCTTGGTGTCCAGGTTGAACACCGGGGAGCTGTTTTTT
CDR3aa: CASSLVSRLNTGELFF

v_gene: TRBV13
abundance: many
d_gene: NA
j_gene: TRBJ2-4
CDR3nt: TGTGCCAGCAGCTTATACTCAAACATTCAGTACTTC
CDR3aa: CASSLYSNIQYF

v_gene: TRBV7-9
abundance: NA
d_gene: TRBD1
j_gene: TRBJ1-1
CDR3nt: TGTGCCAGCAGCGACCGCGGGACAGGGGGATTCATGAACACTGAAGCTTTCTTT
CDR3aa: CASSDRGTGGFMNTEAFF

v_gene: TRBV24-1
abundance: few
d_gene: NA
j_gene: TRBJ2-3
CDR3nt: TGTGCCACCAGTGATCGTCCTTCGGATACGCAGTATTTT
CDR3aa: CATSDRPSDTQYF

v_gene: TRBV6-2/TRBV6-3
abundance: many
d_gene: NA
j_gene: TRBJ1-1
CDR3nt: TGTGCCAGCAGTTACGTGTGGTTTAGCACTGAAGCTTTCTTT
CDR3aa: CASSYVWFSTEAFF

v_gene: TRBV7-9
abundance: many
d_gene: NA
j_gene: TRBJ2-5
CDR3nt: TGTGCCAGCAGCTTTGGGAAAGAGACCCAGTACTTC
CDR3aa: CASSFGKETQYF

v_gene: TRBV4-3
abundance: many
d_gene: NA
j_gene: TRBJ2-1
CDR3nt: TGCGCCAGCAGCCAAGATCCCGGACAGTACAATGTTGGGCAGTTCTTC
CDR3aa: CASSQDPGQYNVGQFF

v_gene: TRBV12-3/TRBV12-4
abundance: NA
d_gene: TRBD1
j_gene: TRBJ1-6
CDR3nt: TGTGCCAGCAGAGCGACAGGGGGTAACTCACCCCTCCACTTT
CDR3aa: CASRATGGNSPLHF

v_gene: TRBV18
abundance: NA
d_gene: NA
j_gene: TRBJ2-7
CDR3nt: TGTGCCAGCTCACCACGTGCAGGCGACTCTTCCTACGAGCAGTACTTC
CDR3aa: CASSPRAGDSSYEQYF

v_gene: TRBV12-3/TRBV12-4
abundance: few
d_gene: NA
j_gene: TRBJ2-6
CDR3nt: TGTGCCAGCAGTTTAGCTCGCTCTGGGGCCAACGTCCTGACTTTC
CDR3aa: CASSLARSGANVLTF

v_gene: TRBV7-9
abundance: NA
d_gene: NA
j_gene: TRBJ2-7
CDR3nt: TGTGCCAGCAGCGCTTCCCCCGGACGCTCAAGCTCCTACGAGCAGTACTTC
CDR3aa: CASSASPGRSSSYEQYF

v_gene: TRBV20-1
abundance: NA
d_gene: NA
j_gene: TRBJ2-7
CDR3nt: TGCAGTGCTAGAGGGTTAAGGACTATGCAAGACTACGAGCAGTACTTC
CDR3aa: CSARGLRTMQDYEQYF

v_gene: TRBV6-2/TRBV6-3
abundance: NA
d_gene: NA
j_gene: TRBJ2-7
CDR3nt: TGTGCCTGCCCTAGGGGCCCGCTTGGATACGAGCAGTACTTC
CDR3aa: CACPRGPLGYEQYF

v_gene: TRBV2
abundance: NA
d_gene: NA
j_gene: TRBJ2-2
CDR3nt: TGTGCCAGCAGTGAATTCGGACCAGGAGGCGGGGAGCTGTTTTTT
CDR3aa: CASSEFGPGGGELFF

v_gene: TRBV11-2
abundance: NA
d_gene: TRBD2
j_gene: TRBJ2-3
CDR3nt: TGTGCCAGCAGCTTAGTCGGGGCTAGCGGGTACACAGATACGCAGTATTTT
CDR3aa: CASSLVGASGYTDTQYF

v_gene: TRBV20-1
abundance: few
d_gene: NA
j_gene: TRBJ2-1
CDR3nt: TGCAGTGCTCAGTATGTCGATGAGCAGTTCTTC
CDR3aa: CSAQYVDEQFF

v_gene: TRBV28
abundance: NA
d_gene: NA
j_gene: TRBJ2-3
CDR3nt: TGTGCCAGCAGTTTCCGGGCCACAGTTACGCGGTATTTT
CDR3aa: CASSFRATVTRYF

v_gene: TRBV4-3
abundance: many
d_gene: TRBD1
j_gene: TRBJ2-3
CDR3nt: TGCGCCAGCAGCTTTGACAGGGACATGACAGATACGCAGTATTTT
CDR3aa: CASSFDRDMTDTQYF

v_gene: TRBV27
abundance: few
d_gene: NA
j_gene: TRBJ2-2
CDR3nt: TGTGCCAGCAGTTTATTGGGGGGATACACCGGGGAGCTGTTTTTT
CDR3aa: CASSLLGGYTGELFF

v_gene: TRBV29-1
abundance: many
d_gene: NA
j_gene: TRBJ2-2
CDR3nt: TGCAGCGCGCCGGGACAGAACACCGGGGAGCTGTTTTTT
CDR3aa: CSAPGQNTGELFF